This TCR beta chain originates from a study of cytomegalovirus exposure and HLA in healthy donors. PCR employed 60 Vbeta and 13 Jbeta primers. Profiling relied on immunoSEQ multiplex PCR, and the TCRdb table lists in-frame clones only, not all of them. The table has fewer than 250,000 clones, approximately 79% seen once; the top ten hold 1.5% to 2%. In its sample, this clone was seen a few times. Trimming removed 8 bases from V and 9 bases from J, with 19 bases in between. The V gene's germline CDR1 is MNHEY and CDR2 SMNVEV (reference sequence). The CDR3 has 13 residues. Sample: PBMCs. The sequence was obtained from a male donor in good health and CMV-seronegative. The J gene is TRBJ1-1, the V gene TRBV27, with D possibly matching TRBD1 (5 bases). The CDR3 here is CASRRIGRGQAFF. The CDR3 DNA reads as TGTGCCAGCCGCCGGATCGGTAGGGGCCAAGCTTTCTTT.